This T cell receptor beta chain was profiled in a study of blood T cell repertoires in COVID-19. Study overall: COVID-19 samples collected from the United States, Italy and Spain covered acute and convalescent phases.

The CDR3 loop spans 18 amino acids. V lost 0 bases to trimming and J lost 10 bases, with 25 bases between them. Germline assignment: CDR1 SGDLS and CDR2 YYNGEE. In the original workflow: Estimated nucleated cell counts came from reference gene primer amplification. This table comes from immunoSEQ multiplex PCR, and its TCRdb copy is limited to in-frame clones, with some not included. The V and J calls and the clone size are those of that table, but D and trimming were determined from the DNA. The sample shows approximately 250,000 clones, roughly 85% of them seen only once. The source is a middle-aged man with COVID-19, enrolled during active disease. The chain uses TRBV9 and TRBJ2-2; tentatively, D is TRBD1 (6 bases). The sample taken for sequencing was peripheral blood. The CDR3 reads CASSVGGLRGGGVSELFF. The CDR3 bases are TGTGCCAGCAGCGTAGGGGGGCTGAGGGGCGGTGGAGTTTCGGAGCTGTTTTTT.